The T cell receptor beta chain under discussion was sequenced for a study of cytomegalovirus exposure and HLA in healthy donors. PCR used 60 Vbeta primers and 13 Jbeta primers. TCRdb's table, derived via immunoSEQ multiplex PCR, lists solely in-frame clones and lacks some. Counted here are about 140,000 clones, 75% to 80% occurring once; the ten biggest clones make up 2% to 2.5%. V dropped 0 bases and J dropped 1 base, with 13 bases sitting between them. Per the germline V gene, CDR1 is SGHDT and CDR2 is YYEEEE. The CDR3 length is 16 residues. This clonotype was obtained from a woman younger than 30 in good health and CMV-seropositive. Input material: PBMCs. V gene TRBV5-6 combines with J gene TRBJ1-1; D uncertain. In DNA form, the CDR3 reads TGTGCCAGCAGCTTGGCCGGCCCGGGATGGAACACTGAAGCTTTCTTT. Amino acids: CASSLAGPGWNTEAFF.